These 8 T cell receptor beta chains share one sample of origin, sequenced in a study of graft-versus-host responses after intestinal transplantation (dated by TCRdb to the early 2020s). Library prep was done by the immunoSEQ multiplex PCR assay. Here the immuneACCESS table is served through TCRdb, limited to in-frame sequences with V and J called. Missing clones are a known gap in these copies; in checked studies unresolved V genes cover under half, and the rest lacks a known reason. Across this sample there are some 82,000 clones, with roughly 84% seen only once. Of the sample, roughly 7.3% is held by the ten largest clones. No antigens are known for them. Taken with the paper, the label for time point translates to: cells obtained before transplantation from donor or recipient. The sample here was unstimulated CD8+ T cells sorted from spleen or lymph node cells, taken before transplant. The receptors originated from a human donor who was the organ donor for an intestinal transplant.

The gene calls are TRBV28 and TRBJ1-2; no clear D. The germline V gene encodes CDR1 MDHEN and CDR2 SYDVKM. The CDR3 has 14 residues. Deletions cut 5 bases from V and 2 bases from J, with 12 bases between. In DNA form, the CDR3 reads TGTGCCAGCAGTCCCACAGCCGACAACTATGGCTACACCTTC. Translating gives CASSPTADNYGYTF.

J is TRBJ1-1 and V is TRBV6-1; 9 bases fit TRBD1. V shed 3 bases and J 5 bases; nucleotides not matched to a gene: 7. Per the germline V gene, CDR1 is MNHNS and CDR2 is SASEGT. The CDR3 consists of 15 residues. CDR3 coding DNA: TGTGCCAGCAGTGAGCACAGGGGGCTATATACTGAAGCTTTCTTT. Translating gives CASSEHRGLYTEAFF.

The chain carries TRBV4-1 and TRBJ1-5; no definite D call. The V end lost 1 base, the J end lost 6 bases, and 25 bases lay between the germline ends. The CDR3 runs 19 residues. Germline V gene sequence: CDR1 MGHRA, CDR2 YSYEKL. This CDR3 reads CASSQAPVRVYSLFQPQHF. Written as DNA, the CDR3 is TGCGCCAGCAGCCAAGCCCCTGTGAGGGTCTATTCCCTTTTTCAGCCCCAGCATTTT.

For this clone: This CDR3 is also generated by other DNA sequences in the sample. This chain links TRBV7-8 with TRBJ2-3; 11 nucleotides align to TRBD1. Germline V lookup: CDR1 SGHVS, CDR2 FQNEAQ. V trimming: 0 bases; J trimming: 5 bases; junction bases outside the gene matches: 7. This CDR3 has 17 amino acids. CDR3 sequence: CASSLAYGQGALDTQYF. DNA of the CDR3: TGTGCCAGCAGCTTAGCGTATGGACAGGGGGCTCTAGATACGCAGTATTTT.

The CDR3 protein is CASSHGTEAFF. The CDR3 nucleotides are TGTGCCAGCAGCCATGGCACTGAAGCTTTCTTT. This rearrangement joins TRBV7-9 to TRBJ1-1; D is ambiguous. This CDR3 is 11 amino acids long. The V gene's germline CDR1 is SEHNR and CDR2 FQNEAQ (reference sequence). Trimming took off 5 bases at V and 4 bases at J, with 5 bases between the two ends.

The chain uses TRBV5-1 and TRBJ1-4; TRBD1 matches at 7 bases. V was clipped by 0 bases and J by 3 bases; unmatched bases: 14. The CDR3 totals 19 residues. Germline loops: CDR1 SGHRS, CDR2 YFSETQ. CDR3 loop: CASSLDPAGGMLANEKLFF. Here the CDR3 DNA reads TGCGCCAGCAGCTTGGATCCCGCAGGGGGTATGCTTGCTAATGAAAAACTGTTTTTT. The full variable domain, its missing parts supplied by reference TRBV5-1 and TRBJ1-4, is KAGVTQTPRYLIKTRGQQVTLSCSPISGHRSVSWYQQTPGQGLQFLFEYFSETQRNKGNFPGRFSGRQFSNSRSEMNVSTLELGDSALYLCASSLDPAGGMLANEKLFFGSGTQLSVL.

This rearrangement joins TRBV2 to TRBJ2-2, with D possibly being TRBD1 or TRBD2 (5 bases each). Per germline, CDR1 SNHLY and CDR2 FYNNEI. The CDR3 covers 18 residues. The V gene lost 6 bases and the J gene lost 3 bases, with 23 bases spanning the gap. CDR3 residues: CASRRTPERDEDTGELFF. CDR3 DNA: TGTGCCAGCAGGCGAACCCCGGAGAGGGACGAGGACACCGGGGAGCTGTTTTTT.

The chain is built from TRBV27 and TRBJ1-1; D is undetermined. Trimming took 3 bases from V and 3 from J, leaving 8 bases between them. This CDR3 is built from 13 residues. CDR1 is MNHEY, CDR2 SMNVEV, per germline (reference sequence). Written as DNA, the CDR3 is TGTGCCAGCAGTTTTGGGTTAGACACTGAAGCTTTCTTT. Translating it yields CASSFGLDTEAFF.